The clone carrying this TCR beta chain turned up a few times. As yet, its antigen is unknown. A second about 6 to 11 cycle PCR used barcoded and J-beta primers. TCRdb fed the 5' RACE reads into MiXCR, producing one record per CDR3 protein. Here the sample spans 1,300,000 or so distinct CDR3 sequences, 59% being singletons. The V and J ends lost 5 bases and 0 bases respectively, with 14 bases between them. There are 15 residues in the CDR3. CDR1 and CDR2 from the germline V gene are DFQATT and SNEGSKA (reference sequence). This entry belongs to a study of blood T cells in healthy people across ages. Study conclusions and caveats: Comparison with aged donors showed that long-lived donors had more naive CD4+ cells and higher diversity. The fall in TCR beta diversity per million T cells was roughly linear with age.

J is TRBJ2-1 and V is TRBV20-1; no reliable D call. Sequencing input: blood. The receptor's source is a man between 18 and 35 years old in good health. As DNA, the CDR3 is TGCAGTGCTTCAAGATCCACGAGCTCCTACAATGAGCAGTTCTTC. It encodes CSASRSTSSYNEQFF.